This TCR beta chain was sequenced in a study of blood T cell repertoires in COVID-19. The table came from immunoSEQ multiplex PCR; TCRdb's copy has only in-frame clones and leaves some out. The sample has about 220,000 clones, 82% seen once. This TCR derives from a woman older than 75 with acute or convalescent COVID-19. The sequencing input was peripheral blood.

The CDR3 DNA reads TGCGCCAGCAGCCAGGGACTGGGTAGCGGGGTGACAGATACGCAGTATTTT. Protein product: CASSQGLGSGVTDTQYF. The gene calls are TRBV4-1 and TRBJ2-3; 8 nucleotides match TRBD2. The CDR3 has 17 residues. Germline trimming cut 3 bases from V and 3 bases from J; bases unmatched to any gene: 11. CDR1 MGHRA and CDR2 YSYEKL come from the germline V gene.